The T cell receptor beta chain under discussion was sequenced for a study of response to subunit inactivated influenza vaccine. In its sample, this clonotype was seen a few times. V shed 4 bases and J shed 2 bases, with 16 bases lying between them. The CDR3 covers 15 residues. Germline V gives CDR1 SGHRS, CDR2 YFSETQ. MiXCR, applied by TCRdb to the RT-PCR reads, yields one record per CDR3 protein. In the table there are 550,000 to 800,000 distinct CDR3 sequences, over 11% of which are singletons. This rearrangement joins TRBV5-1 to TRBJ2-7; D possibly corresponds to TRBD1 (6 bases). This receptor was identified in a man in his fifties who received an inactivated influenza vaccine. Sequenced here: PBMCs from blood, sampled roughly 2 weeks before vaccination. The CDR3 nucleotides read TGCGCCAGCAGCCCGGTCAAGGACAGTCCCTACGAGCAGTACTTC. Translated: CASSPVKDSPYEQYF.